This T cell receptor (beta chain) stems from a study of control samples from healthy donors and cancer patients (dated by TCRdb to 2020 to 2022). Of note for this clone: Its antigen remains undetermined. No base qualities exist here, and no much larger clone lies one base off it.

The CDR3 holds 17 amino acids from the cysteine to the phenylalanine. CDR3 DNA only is kept here, 51 bases in frame from base 1. The germline V gene provides CDR1 KGHSH and CDR2 LQKENI. Cut back by 5 bases and 0 bases, the V and J ends lie 17 bases apart. Libraries were constructed by the immunoSEQ multiplex PCR assay. TCRdb carries this immuneACCESS record with in-frame sequences only. Its versions omit some clonotypes, under half of them owing to an unresolved V gene in the studies checked, with the rest unexplained. The sample records 150,000 to 200,000 clones, roughly nine tenths of which are singletons. The ten largest account for 1.5% of the sample.

The rearranged segments are TRBV18 and TRBJ2-1, with TRBD1 as a weak D call on 6 bases. The sample consisted of blood. The TCR comes from a woman aged 25 to 39 in good health. The DNA sequence follows: TGTGCCAGCTCAGTTGGCACCGGGACAACCTCCTACAATGAGCAGTTCTTC. Translated, this is CASSVGTGTTSYNEQFF.